Presented here are 11 T cell receptor beta chains from one specimen sequenced in a study of metastatic and nonmetastatic thyroid tumors. Every patient underwent thyroid surgery untreated. MiXCR re-clonotyped the PCR reads for TCRdb. The sample records about 14,000 clones, around 12% being singletons. The sample was blood. Receptors were obtained from a female donor with papillary thyroid cancer or a benign thyroid nodule (not recorded which). Some clones in this sample may be carry-over from other donors' samples.

This chain uses TRBV5-4 with TRBJ2-7; TRBD1 or TRBD2 may be the D gene (6 bases each). The germline V gene has CDR1 SGHNT and CDR2 YYREEE (reference sequence). CDR3 length equals 19 residues. The ends were cut back, 0 bases at V and 5 bases at J, with 27 bases in the middle. DNA of the CDR3: TGTGCCAGCAGCTTGGGCCACGGATATGGGTGGGGGGCCCAAAACGAGCAGTACTTC. Protein: CASSLGHGYGWGAQNEQYF.

The chain carries TRBV7-3 and TRBJ2-2, with 7 bases that match TRBD2. Losses at the gene ends were 5 bases for V and 4 bases for J; bases not matched to a gene: 7. There are 15 residues in the CDR3. Germline CDR1 is SGHTA and CDR2 is FQGTGA. The DNA for the CDR3 is TGTGCCAGCAGCCCCCTGGGGGGGGTCACCGGGGAGCTGTTTTTT. Translating gives CASSPLGGVTGELFF. The variable domain in full, completed from reference TRBV7-3 and TRBJ2-2, reads GAGVSQTPSNKVTEKGKYVELRCDPISGHTALYWYRQSLGQGPEFLIYFQGTGAADDSGLPNDRFFAVRPEGSVSTLKIQRTERGDSAVYLCASSPLGGVTGELFFGEGSRLTVL.

This sequence joins TRBV25-1 and TRBJ2-1; TRBD2 aligns across 8 bases. Germline values: CDR1 MGHDK, CDR2 SYGVNS. CDR3 size: 15 residues. Trimming at V came to 3 bases and at J to 13 bases, leaving 14 bases not matched to a gene. The CDR3 sequence is CASSDLLAGGAEQFF. As DNA, the CDR3 is TGTGCCAGCAGTGATCTCTTGGCGGGAGGCGCCGAACAGTTCTTC.

In its sample, this clone was seen a few times. The CDR3, as DNA: TGTGCCAGCAGCTTAGTGGGGGCTGGGACAGGGCCCTACGAGCAGTACTTC. It specifies CASSLVGAGTGPYEQYF. This chain uses TRBV7-8 with TRBJ2-7; 9 bases line up with TRBD1. Looked up from germline, CDR1 is SGHVS and CDR2 is FQNEAQ. The CDR3 contains 17 residues. V gave up 1 base and J gave up 2 bases; unmatched junction bases: 9.

By sample fraction, this clone is medium-sized. The chain uses TRBV6-1 and TRBJ1-3; 7 nucleotides match TRBD1. The J segment lost 4 bases and the V segment lost 3 bases, leaving 6 bases of the junction unmatched. The CDR3 is 15 residues long. The V gene's germline CDR1 is MNHNS and CDR2 SASEGT. The CDR3 protein is CASSDLTGSGNTIYF. The CDR3, as DNA: TGTGCCAGCAGTGACCTGACAGGGTCGGGAAACACCATATATTTT.

This clone was seen a handful of times. A much larger clone differs by one base, so this may be a read error. This chain joins TRBV4-1 and TRBJ2-5; 9 positions agree with TRBD1. Germline V gives CDR1 MGHRA, CDR2 YSYEKL. CDR3 length: 16 amino acids. This CDR3 is CTSSLLTGQGMKTQYF. The CDR3 DNA follows: TGCACCAGCAGTCTCCTGACGGGACAGGGTATGAAGACCCAGTACTTC.

This clone was detected ten times or more. The chain is built from TRBV18 and TRBJ2-1, with D uncertain. There are 14 residues in the CDR3. V dropped 1 base and J dropped 8 bases, with 12 bases sitting between them. CDR1 and CDR2 (germline): KGHSH, LQKENI. CDR3 residues: CASSPRFVPDEQFF. The CDR3 nucleotides are TGTGCCAGCTCACCACGGTTTGTCCCCGATGAGCAGTTCTTC.

Of note for this clone: Just one base apart from a much larger clone, this may be a read error. This sequence joins TRBV19 and TRBJ1-1; D gene unclear. Germline V gene data show CDR1 as LNHDA and CDR2 as SQIVND (reference sequence). This CDR3 comprises 12 residues. V lost 5 bases to trimming and J lost 5 bases, with 9 bases between them. This CDR3 is CASSAWATEAFF. The CDR3 DNA reads as TGTGCCAGTAGTGCCTGGGCAACTGAAGCTTTCTTT.

Note on this clone: Compared with germline, one end of the junction differs, possibly owing to a read error. This chain connects TRBV15 to TRBJ2-5, with D perhaps matching TRBD1 (6 bases). The CDR3 length is 12 residues. Germline V CDR1 and CDR2: LNHNV, YYDKDF (reference sequence). CDR3 sequence: CASSRGEETQYF. CDR3 nucleotide sequence: TGTGCCTCCAGCAGGGGAGAGGAGACTCAGTACTTC.

This clone rates as medium-sized. J is TRBJ2-2 and V is TRBV28, with a possible D match to TRBD1 (6 bases). Trimming pared 6 bases from V and 5 bases from J, leaving 25 bases between. The CDR3 consists of 18 residues. Germline V gene sequence: CDR1 MDHEN, CDR2 SYDVKM. DNA of the CDR3: TGTGCCAGCAGCAGTTTGGGGCTGAACAGGGTGAGGACCGGGGAGCTGTTTTTT. This gives the protein CASSSLGLNRVRTGELFF.

The sample holds many counts of this clone. The rearrangement uses TRBV20-1 and TRBJ2-1; 7 nucleotides line up with TRBD2. Germline trimming cut 3 bases from V and 3 bases from J; bases unmatched to any gene: 5. The CDR3 is 14 amino acids. Germline V gene lookup returns CDR1 DFQATT and CDR2 SNEGSKA (reference sequence). In DNA form, the CDR3 reads TGCAGTGCTAGGGGGCGGGAGTTCTACAATGAGCAGTTCTTC. Translated: CSARGREFYNEQFF.